The present entry profiles one T cell receptor (beta chain) with its context. Its cognate antigen is unknown. Template material for TCR beta VDJ and CDR3 profiling consisted of genomic DNA. TCRdb reprocessed the reads via MiXCR and lists one record per CDR3 protein. The data hold fewer than 250,000 distinct CDR3 sequences, with more than 45% observed a single time. The data derive from a study of CD8+CD57+ T cells in acquired aplastic anemia. Study-level information: Roughly 3 ug was the average amount of DNA from sorted CD4+ and CD8+ cells. Study-level points and caveats: Researchers reported that CD8+ Simpson's diversity was not significantly different in patients versus controls.

Germline CDR1 SSHAT, CDR2 FNYEAQ (reference sequence). The V segment lost 3 bases and the J segment 3 bases; nucleotides outside the gene matches: 3. This CDR3 region has 14 residues. Only patients with CD8+CD57+ cell expansion on flow cytometry were chosen for sequencing. Sequencing was performed on sorted CD4+, CD8+, or CD8+CD57+ T cells (not recorded which) from PBMCs. This sequence was found in a human donor with aplastic anemia. The J gene is TRBJ2-7, the V gene TRBV7-7; TRBD1 aligns across 9 bases. The CDR3 region has the DNA TGTGCCAGCAGCTTCCCGACAGGGGGCTACGAGCAGTACTTC. This codes for CASSFPTGGYEQYF.